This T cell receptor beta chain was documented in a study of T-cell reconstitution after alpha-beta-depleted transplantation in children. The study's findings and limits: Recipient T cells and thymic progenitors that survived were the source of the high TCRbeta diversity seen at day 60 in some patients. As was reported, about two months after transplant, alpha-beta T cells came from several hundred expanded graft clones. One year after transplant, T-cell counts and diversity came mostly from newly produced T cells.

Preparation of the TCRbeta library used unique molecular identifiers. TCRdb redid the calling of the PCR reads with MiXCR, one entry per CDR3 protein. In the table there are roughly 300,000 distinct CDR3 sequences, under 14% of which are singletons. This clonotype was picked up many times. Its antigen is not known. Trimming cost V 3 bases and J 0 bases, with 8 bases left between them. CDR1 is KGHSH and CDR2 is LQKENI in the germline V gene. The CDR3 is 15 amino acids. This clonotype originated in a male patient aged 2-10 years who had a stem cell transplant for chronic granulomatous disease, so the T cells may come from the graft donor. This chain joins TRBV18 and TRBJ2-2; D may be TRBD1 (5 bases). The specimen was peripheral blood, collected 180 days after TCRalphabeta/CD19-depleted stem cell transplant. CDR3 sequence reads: CASSPAGTNTGELFF. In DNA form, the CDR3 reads TGTGCCAGCTCACCTGCAGGGACGAACACCGGGGAGCTGTTTTTT.